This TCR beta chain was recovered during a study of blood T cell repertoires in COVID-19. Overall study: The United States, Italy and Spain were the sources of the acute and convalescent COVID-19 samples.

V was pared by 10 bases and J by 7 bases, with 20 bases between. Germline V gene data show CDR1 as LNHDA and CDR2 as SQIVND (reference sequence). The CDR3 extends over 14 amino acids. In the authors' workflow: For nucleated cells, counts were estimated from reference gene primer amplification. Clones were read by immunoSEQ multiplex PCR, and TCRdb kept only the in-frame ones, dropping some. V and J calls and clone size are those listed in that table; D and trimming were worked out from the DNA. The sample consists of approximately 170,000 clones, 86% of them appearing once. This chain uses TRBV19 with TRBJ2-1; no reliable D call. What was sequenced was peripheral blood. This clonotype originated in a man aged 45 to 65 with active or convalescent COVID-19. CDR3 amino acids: CATKRSYLSNEQFF. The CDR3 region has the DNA TGTGCCACCAAACGCTCCTATTTATCAAATGAGCAGTTCTTC.